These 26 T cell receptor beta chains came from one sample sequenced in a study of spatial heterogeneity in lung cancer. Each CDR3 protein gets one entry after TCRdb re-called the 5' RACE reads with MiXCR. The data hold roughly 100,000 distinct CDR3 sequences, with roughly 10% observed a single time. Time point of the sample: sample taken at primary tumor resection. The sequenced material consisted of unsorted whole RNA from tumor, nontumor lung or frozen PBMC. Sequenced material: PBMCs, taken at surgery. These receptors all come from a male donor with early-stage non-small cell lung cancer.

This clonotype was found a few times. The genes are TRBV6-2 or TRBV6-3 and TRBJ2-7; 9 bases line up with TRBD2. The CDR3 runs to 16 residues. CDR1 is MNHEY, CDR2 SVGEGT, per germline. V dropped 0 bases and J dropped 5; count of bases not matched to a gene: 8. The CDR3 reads CASSYSPGLAQDEQYF. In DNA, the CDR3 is TGTGCCAGCAGTTACTCGCCCGGACTAGCGCAAGACGAGCAGTACTTC.

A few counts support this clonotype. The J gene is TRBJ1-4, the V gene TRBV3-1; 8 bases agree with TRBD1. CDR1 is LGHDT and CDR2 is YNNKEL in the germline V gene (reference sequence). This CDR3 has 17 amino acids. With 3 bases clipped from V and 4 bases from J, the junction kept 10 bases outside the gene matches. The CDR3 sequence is CASSHLTTGDYNEKLFF. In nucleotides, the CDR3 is TGTGCCAGCAGCCATCTTACGACAGGGGATTATAATGAAAAACTGTTTTTT.

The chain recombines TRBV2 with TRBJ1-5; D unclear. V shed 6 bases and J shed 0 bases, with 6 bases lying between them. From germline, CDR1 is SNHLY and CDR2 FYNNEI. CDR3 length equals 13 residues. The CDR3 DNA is TGTGCCAGCAGCCCCAATAGCAATCAGCCCCAGCATTTT. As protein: CASSPNSNQPQHF.

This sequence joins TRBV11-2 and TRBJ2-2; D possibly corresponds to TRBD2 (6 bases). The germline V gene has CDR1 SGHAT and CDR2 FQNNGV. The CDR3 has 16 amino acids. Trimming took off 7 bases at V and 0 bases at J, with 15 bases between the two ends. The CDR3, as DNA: TGTGCCAGCACCCCCGGGACTCTCGCGAACACCGGGGAGCTGTTTTTT. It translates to CASTPGTLANTGELFF.

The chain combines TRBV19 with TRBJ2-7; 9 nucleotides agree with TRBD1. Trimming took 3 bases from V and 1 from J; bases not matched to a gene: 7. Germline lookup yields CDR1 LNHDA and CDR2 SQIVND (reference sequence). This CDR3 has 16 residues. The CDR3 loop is CASSIDPGTGSYEQYF. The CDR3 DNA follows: TGTGCCAGTAGTATCGATCCGGGGACAGGGTCCTACGAGCAGTACTTC.

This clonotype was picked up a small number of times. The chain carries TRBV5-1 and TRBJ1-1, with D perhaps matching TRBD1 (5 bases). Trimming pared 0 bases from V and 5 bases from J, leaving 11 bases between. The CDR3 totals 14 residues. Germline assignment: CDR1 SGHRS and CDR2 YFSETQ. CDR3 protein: CASSLVVGETEAFF. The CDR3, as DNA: TGCGCCAGCAGCTTGGTGGTGGGGGAGACTGAAGCTTTCTTT. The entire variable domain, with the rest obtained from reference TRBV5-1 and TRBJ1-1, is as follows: KAGVTQTPRYLIKTRGQQVTLSCSPISGHRSVSWYQQTPGQGLQFLFEYFSETQRNKGNFPGRFSGRQFSNSRSEMNVSTLELGDSALYLCASSLVVGETEAFFGQGTRLTVV.

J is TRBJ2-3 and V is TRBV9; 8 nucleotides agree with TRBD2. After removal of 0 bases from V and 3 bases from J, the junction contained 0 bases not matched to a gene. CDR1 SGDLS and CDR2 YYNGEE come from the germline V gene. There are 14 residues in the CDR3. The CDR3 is CASSVASGTDTQYF. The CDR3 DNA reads TGTGCCAGCAGCGTAGCTAGCGGGACAGATACGCAGTATTTT.

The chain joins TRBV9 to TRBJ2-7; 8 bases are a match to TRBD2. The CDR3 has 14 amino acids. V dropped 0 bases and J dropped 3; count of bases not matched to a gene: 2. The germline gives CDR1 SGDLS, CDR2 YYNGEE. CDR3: CASSVGSGGYEQYF. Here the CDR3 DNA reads TGTGCCAGCAGCGTAGGGAGCGGGGGCTACGAGCAGTACTTC. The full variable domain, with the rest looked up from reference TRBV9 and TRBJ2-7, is DSGVTQTPKHLITATGQRVTLRCSPRSGDLSVYWYQQSLDQGLQFLIQYYNGEERAKGNILERFSAQQFPDLHSELNLSSLELGDSALYFCASSVGSGGYEQYFGPGTRLTVT.

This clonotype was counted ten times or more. The CDR3 is CSVEDDSPPNYGYTF. CDR3 coding DNA: TGCAGCGTTGAAGATGATTCTCCACCCAACTATGGCTACACCTTC. This sequence joins TRBV29-1 and TRBJ1-2; D remains ambiguous. CDR1 SQVTM and CDR2 ANQGSEA come from the germline V gene. Trimming cost V 0 bases and J 2 bases, with 13 bases left between them. The CDR3 sequence is 15 residues long.

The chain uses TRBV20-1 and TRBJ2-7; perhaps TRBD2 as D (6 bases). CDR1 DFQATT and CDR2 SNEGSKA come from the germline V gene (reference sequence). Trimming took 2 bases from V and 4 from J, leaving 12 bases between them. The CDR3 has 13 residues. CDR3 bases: TGCAGTGCTAGAAAGGACGGACTATACGAGCAGTACTTC. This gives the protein CSARKDGLYEQYF.

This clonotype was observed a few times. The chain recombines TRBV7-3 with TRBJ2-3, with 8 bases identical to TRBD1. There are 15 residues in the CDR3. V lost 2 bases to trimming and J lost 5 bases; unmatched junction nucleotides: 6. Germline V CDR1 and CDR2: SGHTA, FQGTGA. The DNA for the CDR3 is TGTGCCAGCAGCTTACTTTCAGGGGGCCAAGATACGCAGTATTTT. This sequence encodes CASSLLSGGQDTQYF.

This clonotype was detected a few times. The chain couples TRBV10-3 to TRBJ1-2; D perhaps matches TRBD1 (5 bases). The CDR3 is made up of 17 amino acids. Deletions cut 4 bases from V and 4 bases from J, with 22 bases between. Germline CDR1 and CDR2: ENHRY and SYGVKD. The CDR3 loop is CAISADRGGESAYGYTF. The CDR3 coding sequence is TGTGCCATCAGTGCCGACCGGGGCGGGGAAAGTGCCTATGGCTACACCTTC.

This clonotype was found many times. The CDR3 reads CASSSRQVPTGNQPQHF. For the CDR3, the DNA is TGCGCCAGCAGCTCGCGACAGGTTCCTACGGGCAATCAGCCCCAGCATTTT. This rearrangement joins TRBV5-1 to TRBJ1-5; tentatively, D is TRBD1 (6 bases). This CDR3 has 17 amino acids. Trimming took off 3 bases at V and 2 bases at J, with 18 bases between the two ends. Per the germline V gene, CDR1 is SGHRS and CDR2 is YFSETQ.

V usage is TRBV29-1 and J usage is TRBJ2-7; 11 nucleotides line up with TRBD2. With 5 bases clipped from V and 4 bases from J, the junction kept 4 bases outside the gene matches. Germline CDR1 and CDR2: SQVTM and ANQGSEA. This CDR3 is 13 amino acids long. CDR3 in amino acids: CSVHLAGGYEQYF. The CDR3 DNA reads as TGCAGCGTTCACCTAGCGGGAGGATACGAGCAGTACTTC.

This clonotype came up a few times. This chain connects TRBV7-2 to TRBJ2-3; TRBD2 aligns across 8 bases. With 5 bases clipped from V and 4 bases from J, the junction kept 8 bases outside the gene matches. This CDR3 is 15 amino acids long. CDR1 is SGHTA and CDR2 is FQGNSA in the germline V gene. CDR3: CASSPAGGQADTQYF. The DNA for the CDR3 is TGTGCCAGCAGCCCTGCGGGGGGCCAGGCAGATACGCAGTATTTT.

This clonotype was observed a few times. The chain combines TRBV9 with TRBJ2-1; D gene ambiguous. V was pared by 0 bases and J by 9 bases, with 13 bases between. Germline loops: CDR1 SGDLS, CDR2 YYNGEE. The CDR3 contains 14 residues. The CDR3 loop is CASSVVSRFGEQFF. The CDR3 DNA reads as TGTGCCAGCAGCGTAGTCTCCAGATTCGGTGAGCAGTTCTTC.

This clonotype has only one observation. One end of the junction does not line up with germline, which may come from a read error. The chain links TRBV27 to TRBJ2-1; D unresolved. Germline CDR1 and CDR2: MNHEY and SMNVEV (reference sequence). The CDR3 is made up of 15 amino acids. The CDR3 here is CAISLPPPTAYEQFF. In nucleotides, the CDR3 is TGTGCCATCAGTTTGCCCCCTCCTACAGCCTATGAGCAGTTCTTC.

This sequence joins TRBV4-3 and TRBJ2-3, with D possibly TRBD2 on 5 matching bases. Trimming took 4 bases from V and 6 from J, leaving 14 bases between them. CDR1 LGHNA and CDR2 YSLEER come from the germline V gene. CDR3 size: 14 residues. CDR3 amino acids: CASSPAGRGDTQYF. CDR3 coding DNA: TGCGCCAGCAGCCCTGCGGGCCGCGGGGATACGCAGTATTTT.

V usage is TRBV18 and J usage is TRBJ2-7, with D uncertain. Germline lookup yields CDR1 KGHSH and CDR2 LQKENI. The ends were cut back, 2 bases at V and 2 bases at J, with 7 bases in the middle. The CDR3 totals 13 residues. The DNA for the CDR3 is TGTGCCAGCTCACCAGGGTACGCCTACGAGCAGTACTTC. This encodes CASSPGYAYEQYF.

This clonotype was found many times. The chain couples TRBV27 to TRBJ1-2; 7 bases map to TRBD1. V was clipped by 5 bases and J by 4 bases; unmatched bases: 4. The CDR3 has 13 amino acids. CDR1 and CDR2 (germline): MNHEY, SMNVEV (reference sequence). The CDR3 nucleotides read TGTGCCAGCAGTCAGGGACAGCGCTATGGCTACACCTTC. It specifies CASSQGQRYGYTF.

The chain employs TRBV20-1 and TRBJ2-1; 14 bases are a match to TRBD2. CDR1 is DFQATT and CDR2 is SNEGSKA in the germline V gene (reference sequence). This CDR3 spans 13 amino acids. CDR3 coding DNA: TGCAGCCCCCGGACTAGCGGGAGGAGTGAGCAGTTCTTC. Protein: CSPRTSGRSEQFF.

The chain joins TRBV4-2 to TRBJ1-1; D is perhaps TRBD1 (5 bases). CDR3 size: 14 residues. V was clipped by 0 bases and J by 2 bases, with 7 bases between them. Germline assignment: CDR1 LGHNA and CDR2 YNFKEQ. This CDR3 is CASSQERGNTEAFF. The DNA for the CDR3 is TGTGCCAGCAGCCAAGAACGGGGCAACACTGAAGCTTTCTTT.

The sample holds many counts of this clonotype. CDR3 protein: CASSLIGSYEQYF. The CDR3 coding sequence is TGTGCCAGCAGTTTAATCGGCTCCTACGAGCAGTACTTC. The chain uses TRBV28 and TRBJ2-7; D is ambiguous. Trimming removed 2 bases from V and 0 bases from J, with 5 bases in between. The germline CDR1 and CDR2 sequences are MDHEN and SYDVKM. The length of the CDR3 is 13 residues.

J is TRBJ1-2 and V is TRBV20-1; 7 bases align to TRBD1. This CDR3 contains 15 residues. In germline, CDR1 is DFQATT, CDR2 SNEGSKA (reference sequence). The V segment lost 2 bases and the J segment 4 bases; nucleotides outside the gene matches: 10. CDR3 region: CSARRDSGLGYGYTF. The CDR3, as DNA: TGCAGTGCTAGAAGGGACAGTGGGTTGGGCTATGGCTACACCTTC.

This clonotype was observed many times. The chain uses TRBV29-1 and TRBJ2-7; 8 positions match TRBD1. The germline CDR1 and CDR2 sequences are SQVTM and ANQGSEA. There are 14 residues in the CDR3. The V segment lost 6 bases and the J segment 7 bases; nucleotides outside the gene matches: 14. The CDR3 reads CSVVDQGAVGEQYF. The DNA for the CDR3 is TGCAGCGTGGTCGATCAGGGGGCCGTTGGTGAGCAGTACTTC.

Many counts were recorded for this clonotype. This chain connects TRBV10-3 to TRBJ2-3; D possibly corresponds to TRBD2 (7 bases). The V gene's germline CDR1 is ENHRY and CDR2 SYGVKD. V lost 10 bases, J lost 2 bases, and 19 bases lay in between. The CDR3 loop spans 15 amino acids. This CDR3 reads CATSPAAGATDTQYF. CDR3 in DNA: TGTGCCACTTCCCCCGCGGCGGGGGCCACAGATACGCAGTATTTT.